This is a list of T cell receptor beta chains from one sample in a study of beta chain features in type 1 diabetes. Repertoires were generated with immunoSEQ multiplex PCR, while TCRdb's copy carries only in-frame clones and drops some. The sample contains a few hundred thousand clones, roughly 13% of which appear only once. The sample comprised naive CD4+ T cells from blood. The origin of the receptors is a woman aged 18-30 years with type 1 diabetes. CDR3s include the opening cysteine and the closing phenylalanine or tryptophan. A D gene is named only where the DNA matches it firmly. The listing skips clone size in some rows; elsewhere it reads once, few, many or a size class.

V gene	D gene	clone size	J gene	CDR3 DNA	CDR3 protein
TRBV7-2	TRBD1	NA	TRBJ2-7	TGTGCCAGCAGCCCCCCGACAGGGGGAAAGAACGAGCAGTACTTC	CASSPPTGGKNEQYF
TRBV14	NA	NA	TRBJ1-1	TGTGCCAGCAGCCCAAAAGTACGCAGGGGAGCTGAAGCTTTCTTT	CASSPKVRRGAEAFF
TRBV5-1	TRBD2	few	TRBJ2-1	TGCGCCAGCAGCTTGATCCTAGCGGGAGGGCTCAATGAGCAGTTCTTC	CASSLILAGGLNEQFF
TRBV5-1	NA	NA	TRBJ2-7	TGCGCCAGCAGCTTGGTCGAGGGCGCGAACTACGAGCAGTACTTC	CASSLVEGANYEQYF
TRBV7-9	NA	few	TRBJ1-1	TGTGCCAGCAGCGTTAAACGGCTTGGCAGGGGGAACACTGAAGCTTTCTTT	CASSVKRLGRGNTEAFF
TRBV30	NA	NA	TRBJ1-2	TGTGCCTGGAGTCCCCAAGGGAGTGGCTACACCTTC	CAWSPQGSGYTF
TRBV7-6	TRBD1	few	TRBJ1-2	TGTGCCAGCAGCCCAGCTGGGACAGAGATCGGCTACACCTTC	CASSPAGTEIGYTF
TRBV5-1	TRBD1	NA	TRBJ2-7	TGCGCCAGCAGCTCCCGGGACAGGGTCTACGAGCAGTACTTC	CASSSRDRVYEQYF
TRBV9	TRBD1	NA	TRBJ2-7	TGTGCCAGCAGCACCCTGGGACAGACTTACAACGAGCAGTACTTC	CASSTLGQTYNEQYF
TRBV15	TRBD2	few	TRBJ2-1	TGTGCCACCAGCGGACAGACTAGCGGGAGAGGAGGTGATGAGCAGTTCTTC	CATSGQTSGRGGDEQFF
TRBV4-2	TRBD2	NA	TRBJ2-7	TGTGCCAGCAGCCAAGAGAGGGCGGGAGGGCCAGAGGAGCAGTACTTC	CASSQERAGGPEEQYF
TRBV4-3	TRBD2	few	TRBJ2-1	TGCGCCAGCAGCCAAGGGACTAGCGGGAGCTCCTACAATGAGCAGTTCTTC	CASSQGTSGSSYNEQFF
TRBV4-1	NA	few	TRBJ2-3	TGCGCCAGCAGCCTGACTTCGAGCACAGATACGCAGTATTTT	CASSLTSSTDTQYF
TRBV15	NA	few	TRBJ2-1	TGTGCCACCAGCAGTCGCGGGCCCGGTTTGAAACCAAATGAGCAGTTCTTC	CATSSRGPGLKPNEQFF
TRBV10-3	NA	NA	TRBJ2-2	TGTGCCATCAGCCCCCCGGGCAGGGAAACCGGGGAGCTGTTTTTT	CAISPPGRETGELFF
TRBV5-1	NA	NA	TRBJ2-5	TGCGCCAGCAGCTTGGAGCCCGGGGTCTTCGGGCAAGAGACCCAGTACTTC	CASSLEPGVFGQETQYF
TRBV25-1	TRBD1	few	TRBJ2-3	TGTGCCAGCAGTGAAGGACAGGGGAAATCAGATACGCAGTATTTT	CASSEGQGKSDTQYF
TRBV11-3	TRBD2	few	TRBJ2-1	TGTGCCAGCAGCTACGGGACTAGCGGGGGGACGCAGTTCTTC	CASSYGTSGGTQFF
TRBV4-3	TRBD2	NA	TRBJ2-5	TGCGCCAGCAGCCCGCAACGGGAGGGACAAGAGACCCAGTACTTC	CASSPQREGQETQYF
TRBV5-1	TRBD2	NA	TRBJ2-2	TGCGCCAGCAAGCGGGGGGACACCGGGGAGCTGTTTTTT	CASKRGDTGELFF
TRBV7-7	NA	few	TRBJ2-3	TGTGCCAGCAGCTTTCAGGGTACGGATACGCAGTATTTT	CASSFQGTDTQYF
TRBV18	TRBD1	NA	TRBJ2-5	TGTGCCAGCTCACGCGGAACAGGGGGCTATGAGACCCAGTACTTC	CASSRGTGGYETQYF
TRBV7-9	TRBD1	few	TRBJ1-2	TGTGCCAGCAGCTTAGGGGACAGCTATGGCTACACCTTC	CASSLGDSYGYTF
TRBV7-9	TRBD1	NA	TRBJ1-2	TGTGCCAGCAGCCCCCGGGACAGACCCTATGGCTACACCTTC	CASSPRDRPYGYTF
TRBV30	TRBD1	NA	TRBJ1-2	TGTGCCTGGAGTGCCCCGGGACAGGGCGCAACAAAATATGGCTACACCTTC	CAWSAPGQGATKYGYTF
TRBV2	NA	few	TRBJ1-2	TGTGCCAGCTGCCGGGAAGCGGTGGACTATGGCTACACCTTC	CASCREAVDYGYTF
TRBV25-1	TRBD1	few	TRBJ1-2	TGTGCCAGCAGAGGAGACAGGGGAAGGGCCTATGGCTACACCTTC	CASRGDRGRAYGYTF
TRBV9	TRBD2	few	TRBJ2-3	TGTGCCAGCAGCGCAGCGGGAGTCTCAGATACGCAGTATTTT	CASSAAGVSDTQYF
TRBV30	NA	NA	TRBJ1-4	TGTGCCTGGAGGGCCGGAGGCAGGCTACCTTTGGTGTTTTTT	CAWRAGGRLPLVFF
TRBV20-1	NA	few	TRBJ2-7	TGCAGTGCTTGGGCCTCCTACGAGCAGTACTTC	CSAWASYEQYF
TRBV29-1	TRBD2	few	TRBJ2-7	TGCAGCGTGTGGTCCAGCGGGATTCTGCGGGAGCAGTACTTC	CSVWSSGILREQYF
TRBV2	NA	NA	TRBJ2-7	TGTGCCAGCAGCAAGATAGTCTACGAGCAGTACTTC	CASSKIVYEQYF
TRBV30	TRBD1	few	TRBJ2-7	TGTGCCTGGAGTAGAGGACAGGGGGAATACGAGCAGTACTTC	CAWSRGQGEYEQYF
TRBV14	NA	few	TRBJ1-2	TGTGCCAGCAGCGAGAACCACTATGGCTACACCTTC	CASSENHYGYTF